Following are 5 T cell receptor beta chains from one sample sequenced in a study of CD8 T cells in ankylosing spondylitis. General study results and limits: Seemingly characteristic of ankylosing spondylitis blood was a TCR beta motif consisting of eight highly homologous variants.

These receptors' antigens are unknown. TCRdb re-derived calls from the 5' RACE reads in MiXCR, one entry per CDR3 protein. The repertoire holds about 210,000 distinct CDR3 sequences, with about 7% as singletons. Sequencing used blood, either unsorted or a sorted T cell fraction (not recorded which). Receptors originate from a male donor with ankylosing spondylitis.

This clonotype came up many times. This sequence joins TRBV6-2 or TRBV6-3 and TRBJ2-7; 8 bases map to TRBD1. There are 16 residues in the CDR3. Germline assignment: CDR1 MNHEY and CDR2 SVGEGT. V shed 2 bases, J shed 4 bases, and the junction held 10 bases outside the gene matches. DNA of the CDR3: TGTGCCAGCAGTTACCTTAGTCGACAGGGGCGGTACGAGCAGTACTTC. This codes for CASSYLSRQGRYEQYF.

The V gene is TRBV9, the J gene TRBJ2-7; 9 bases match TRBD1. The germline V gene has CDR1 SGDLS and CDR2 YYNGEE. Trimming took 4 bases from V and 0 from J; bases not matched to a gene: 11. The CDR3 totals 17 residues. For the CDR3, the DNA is TGTGCCAGCAGCCCTACCTCACGGACAGGGGTCTCCTACGAGCAGTACTTC. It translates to CASSPTSRTGVSYEQYF.

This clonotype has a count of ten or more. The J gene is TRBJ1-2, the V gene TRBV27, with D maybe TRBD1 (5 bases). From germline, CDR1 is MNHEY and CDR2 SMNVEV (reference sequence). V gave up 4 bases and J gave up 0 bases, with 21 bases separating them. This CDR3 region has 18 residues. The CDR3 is CASSSLGAVLPSNYGYTF. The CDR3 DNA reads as TGTGCCAGCAGTTCTCTCGGGGCGGTACTTCCCTCTAACTATGGCTACACCTTC.

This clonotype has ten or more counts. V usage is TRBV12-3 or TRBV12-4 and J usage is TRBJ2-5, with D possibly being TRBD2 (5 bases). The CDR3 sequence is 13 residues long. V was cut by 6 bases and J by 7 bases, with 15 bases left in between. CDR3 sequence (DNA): TGTGCCAGCAGCCCGGGAAAAAAGGCGACCCAGTACTTC. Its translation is CASSPGKKATQYF.

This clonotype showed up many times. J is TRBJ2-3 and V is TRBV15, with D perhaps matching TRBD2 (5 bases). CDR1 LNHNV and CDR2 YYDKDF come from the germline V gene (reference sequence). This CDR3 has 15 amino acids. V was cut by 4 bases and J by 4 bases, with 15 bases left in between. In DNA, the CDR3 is TGTGCCACCAGCACGCTAGGCGGGCTTCCAGATACGCAGTATTTT. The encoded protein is CATSTLGGLPDTQYF.